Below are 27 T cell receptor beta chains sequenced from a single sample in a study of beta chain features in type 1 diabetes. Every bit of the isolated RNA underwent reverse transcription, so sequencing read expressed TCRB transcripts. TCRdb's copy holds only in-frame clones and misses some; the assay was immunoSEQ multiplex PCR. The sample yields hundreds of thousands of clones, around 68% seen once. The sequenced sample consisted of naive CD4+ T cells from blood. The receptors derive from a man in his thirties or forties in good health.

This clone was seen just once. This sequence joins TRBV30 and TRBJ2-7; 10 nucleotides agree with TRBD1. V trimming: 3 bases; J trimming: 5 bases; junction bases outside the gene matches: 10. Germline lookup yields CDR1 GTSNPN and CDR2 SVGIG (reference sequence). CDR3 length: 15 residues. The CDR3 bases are TGTGCCTGGAGCGATACCGGGACAGGGGTACACGAGCAGTACTTC. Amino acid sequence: CAWSDTGTGVHEQYF. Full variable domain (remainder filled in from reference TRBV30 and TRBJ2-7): SQTIHQWPATLVQPVGSPLSLECTVEGTSNPNLYWYRQAAGRGLQLLFYSVGIGQISSEVPQNLSASRPQDRQFILSSKKLLLSDSGFYLCAWSDTGTGVHEQYFGPGTRLTVT.

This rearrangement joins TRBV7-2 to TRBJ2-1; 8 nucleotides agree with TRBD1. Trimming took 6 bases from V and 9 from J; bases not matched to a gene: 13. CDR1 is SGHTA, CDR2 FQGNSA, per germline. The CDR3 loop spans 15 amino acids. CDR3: CASSLGGTGMSEQFF. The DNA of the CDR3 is TGTGCCAGCAGTTTGGGTGGGACAGGTATGAGTGAGCAGTTCTTC.

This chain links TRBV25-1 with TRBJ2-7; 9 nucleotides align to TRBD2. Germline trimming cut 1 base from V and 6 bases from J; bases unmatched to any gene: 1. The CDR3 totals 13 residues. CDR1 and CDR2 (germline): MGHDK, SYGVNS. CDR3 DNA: TGTGCCAGCAGTGAATTGCGGGGGGGCGAGCAGTACTTC. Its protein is CASSELRGGEQYF.

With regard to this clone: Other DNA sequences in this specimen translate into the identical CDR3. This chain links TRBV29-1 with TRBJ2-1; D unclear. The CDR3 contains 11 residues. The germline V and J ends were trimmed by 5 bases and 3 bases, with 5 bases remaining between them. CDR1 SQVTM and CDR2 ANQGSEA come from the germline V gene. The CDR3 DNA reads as TGCAGCGTTACCAGCTACAATGAGCAGTTCTTC. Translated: CSVTSYNEQFF.

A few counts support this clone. The CDR3 DNA sequence: TGTGCCAGCAGCTCACAGGGGAGCTCCTACGAGCAGTACTTC. Translated: CASSSQGSSYEQYF. The rearrangement uses TRBV7-2 and TRBJ2-7, with 7 bases identical to TRBD1. The trim removed 4 bases at V and 0 bases at J, leaving 3 bases unmatched. CDR3 length equals 14 residues. The V gene's germline CDR1 is SGHTA and CDR2 FQGNSA.

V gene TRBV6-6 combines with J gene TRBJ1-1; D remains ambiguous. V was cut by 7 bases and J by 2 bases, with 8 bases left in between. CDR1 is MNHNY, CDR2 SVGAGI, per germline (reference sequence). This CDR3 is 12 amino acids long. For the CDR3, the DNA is TGTGCCAGCAAGGTCCGTAACACTGAAGCTTTCTTT. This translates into CASKVRNTEAFF.

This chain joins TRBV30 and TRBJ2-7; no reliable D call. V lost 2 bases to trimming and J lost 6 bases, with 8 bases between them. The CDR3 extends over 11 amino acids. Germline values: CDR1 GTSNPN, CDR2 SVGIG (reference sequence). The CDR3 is CAWSLSGEQYF. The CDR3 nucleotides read TGTGCCTGGAGTCTATCCGGCGAGCAGTACTTC.

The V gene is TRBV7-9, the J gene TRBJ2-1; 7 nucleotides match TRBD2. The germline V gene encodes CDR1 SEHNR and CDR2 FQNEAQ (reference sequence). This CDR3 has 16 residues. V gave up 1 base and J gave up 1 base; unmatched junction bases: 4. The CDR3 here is CASSLGLAASYNEQFF. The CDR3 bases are TGTGCCAGCAGCTTAGGCCTAGCGGCTTCCTACAATGAGCAGTTCTTC.

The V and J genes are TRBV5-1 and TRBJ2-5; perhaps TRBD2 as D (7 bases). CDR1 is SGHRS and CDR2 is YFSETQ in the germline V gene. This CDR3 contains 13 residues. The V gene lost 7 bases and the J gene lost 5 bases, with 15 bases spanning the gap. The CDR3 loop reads CASAGGGTETQYF. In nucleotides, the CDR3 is TGCGCCAGCGCGGGCGGGGGCACGGAGACCCAGTACTTC.

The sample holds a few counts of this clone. CDR3 coding DNA: TGTGCCAGTAGCCTCTCCGGGACTCGTACTGCCAAAAACATTCAGTACTTC. Protein: CASSLSGTRTAKNIQYF. The chain employs TRBV19 and TRBJ2-4; maybe TRBD2 (6 bases). The CDR3 extends over 17 amino acids. Germline V CDR1 and CDR2: LNHDA, SQIVND (reference sequence). Trimming stripped 6 bases from V and 1 base from J, with 19 bases between.

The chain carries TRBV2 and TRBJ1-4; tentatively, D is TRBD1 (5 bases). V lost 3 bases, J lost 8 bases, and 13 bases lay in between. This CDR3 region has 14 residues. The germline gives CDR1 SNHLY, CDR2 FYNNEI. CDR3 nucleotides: TGTGCCAGCAGTGACCCCGGGGGTCGAGAAAAACTGTTTTTT. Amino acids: CASSDPGGREKLFF.

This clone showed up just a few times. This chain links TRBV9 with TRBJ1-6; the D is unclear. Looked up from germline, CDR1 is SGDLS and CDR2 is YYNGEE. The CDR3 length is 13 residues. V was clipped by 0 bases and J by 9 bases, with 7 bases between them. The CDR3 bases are TGTGCCAGCAGCGTAGAACTGACTTCACCCCTCCACTTT. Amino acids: CASSVELTSPLHF. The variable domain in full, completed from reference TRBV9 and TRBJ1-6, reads DSGVTQTPKHLITATGQRVTLRCSPRSGDLSVYWYQQSLDQGLQFLIQYYNGEERAKGNILERFSAQQFPDLHSELNLSSLELGDSALYFCASSVELTSPLHFGNGTRLTVT.

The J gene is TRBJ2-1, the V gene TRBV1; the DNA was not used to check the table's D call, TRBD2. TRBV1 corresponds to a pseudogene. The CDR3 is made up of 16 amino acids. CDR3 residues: CTSSLHNYDPSNEQFF. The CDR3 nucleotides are TGCACCAGCAGCCTCCATAACTACGACCCGTCAAATGAGCAGTTCTTC.

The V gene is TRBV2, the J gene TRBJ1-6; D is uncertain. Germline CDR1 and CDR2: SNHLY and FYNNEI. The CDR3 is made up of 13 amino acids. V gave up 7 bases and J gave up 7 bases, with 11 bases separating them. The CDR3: CASNFYGNSPLHF. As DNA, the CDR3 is TGTGCCAGCAACTTCTATGGGAATTCACCCCTCCACTTT.

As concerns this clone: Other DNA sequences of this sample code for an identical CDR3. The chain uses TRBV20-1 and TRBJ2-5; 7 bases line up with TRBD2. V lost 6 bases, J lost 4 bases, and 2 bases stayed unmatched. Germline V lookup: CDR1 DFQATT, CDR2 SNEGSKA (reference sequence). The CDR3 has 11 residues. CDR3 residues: CSASGGETQYF. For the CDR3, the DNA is TGCAGTGCCTCGGGGGGAGAGACCCAGTACTTC.

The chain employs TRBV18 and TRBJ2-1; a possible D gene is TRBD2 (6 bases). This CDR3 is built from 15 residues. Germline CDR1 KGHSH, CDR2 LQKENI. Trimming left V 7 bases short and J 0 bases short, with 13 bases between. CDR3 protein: CASCLLASSYNEQFF. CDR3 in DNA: TGTGCCAGCTGCCTTCTAGCGAGCTCCTACAATGAGCAGTTCTTC.

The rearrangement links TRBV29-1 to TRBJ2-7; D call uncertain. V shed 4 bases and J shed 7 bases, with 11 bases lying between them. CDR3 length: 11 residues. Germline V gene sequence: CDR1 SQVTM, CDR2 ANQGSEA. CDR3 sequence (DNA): TGCAGCGTTGTGACGGTAGAAGAGCAGTACTTC. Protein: CSVVTVEEQYF.

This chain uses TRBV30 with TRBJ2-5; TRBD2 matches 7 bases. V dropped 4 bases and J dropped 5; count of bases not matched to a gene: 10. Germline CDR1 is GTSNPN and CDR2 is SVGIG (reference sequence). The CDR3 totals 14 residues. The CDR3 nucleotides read TGTGCCTGGAAAGTGGCGGGAGTCGGGGAGACCCAGTACTTC. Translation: CAWKVAGVGETQYF.

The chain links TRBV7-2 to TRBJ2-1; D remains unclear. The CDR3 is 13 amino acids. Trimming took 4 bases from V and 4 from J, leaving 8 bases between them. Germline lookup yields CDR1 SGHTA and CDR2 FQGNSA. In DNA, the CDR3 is TGTGCCAGCAGCTACTACGAATACAATGAGCAGTTCTTC. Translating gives CASSYYEYNEQFF.

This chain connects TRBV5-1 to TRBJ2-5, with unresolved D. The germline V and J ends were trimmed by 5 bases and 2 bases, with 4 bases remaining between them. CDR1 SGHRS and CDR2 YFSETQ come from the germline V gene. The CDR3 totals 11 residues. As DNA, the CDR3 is TGCGCCAGCAGAAATCAAGAGACCCAGTACTTC. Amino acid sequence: CASRNQETQYF.

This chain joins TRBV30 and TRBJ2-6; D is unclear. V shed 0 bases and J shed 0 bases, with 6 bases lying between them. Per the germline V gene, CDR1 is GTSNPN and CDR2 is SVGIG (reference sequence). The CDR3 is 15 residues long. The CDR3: CAWSVRISGANVLTF. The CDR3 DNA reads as TGTGCCTGGAGTGTGAGGATCTCTGGGGCCAACGTCCTGACTTTC.

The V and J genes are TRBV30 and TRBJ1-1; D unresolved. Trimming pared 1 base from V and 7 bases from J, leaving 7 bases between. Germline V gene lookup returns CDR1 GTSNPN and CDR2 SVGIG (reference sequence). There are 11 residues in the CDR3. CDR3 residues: CAWSGLSEAFF. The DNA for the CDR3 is TGTGCCTGGAGTGGGTTAAGTGAAGCTTTCTTT. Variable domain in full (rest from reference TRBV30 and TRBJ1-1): SQTIHQWPATLVQPVGSPLSLECTVEGTSNPNLYWYRQAAGRGLQLLFYSVGIGQISSEVPQNLSASRPQDRQFILSSKKLLLSDSGFYLCAWSGLSEAFFGQGTRLTVV.

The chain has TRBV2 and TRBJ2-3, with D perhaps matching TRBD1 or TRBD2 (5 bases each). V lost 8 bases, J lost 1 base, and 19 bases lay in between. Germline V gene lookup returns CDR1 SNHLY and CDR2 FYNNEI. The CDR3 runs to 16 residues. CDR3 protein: CASGEWSGLRTDTQYF. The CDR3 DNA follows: TGTGCCAGCGGGGAGTGGTCGGGGCTACGCACAGATACGCAGTATTTT.

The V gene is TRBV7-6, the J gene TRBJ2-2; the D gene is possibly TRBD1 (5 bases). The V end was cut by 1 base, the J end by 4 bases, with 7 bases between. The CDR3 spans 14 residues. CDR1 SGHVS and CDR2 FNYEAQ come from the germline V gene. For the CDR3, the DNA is TGTGCCAGCAGCTTAGTCAGGGTCACCGGGGAGCTGTTTTTT. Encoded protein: CASSLVRVTGELFF.

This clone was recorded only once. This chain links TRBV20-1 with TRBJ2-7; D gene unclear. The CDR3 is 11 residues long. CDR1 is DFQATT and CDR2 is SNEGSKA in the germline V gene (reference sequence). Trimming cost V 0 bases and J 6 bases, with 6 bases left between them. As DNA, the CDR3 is TGCAGTGCTAGAGATCTGCCCGAGCAGTACTTC. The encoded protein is CSARDLPEQYF.

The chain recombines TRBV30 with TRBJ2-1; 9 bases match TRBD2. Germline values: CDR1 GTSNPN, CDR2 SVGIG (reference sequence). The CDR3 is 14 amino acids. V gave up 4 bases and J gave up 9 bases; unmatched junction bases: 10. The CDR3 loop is CAWTRVAGVGEQFF. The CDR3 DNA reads TGTGCCTGGACCCGGGTAGCGGGAGTAGGTGAGCAGTTCTTC.

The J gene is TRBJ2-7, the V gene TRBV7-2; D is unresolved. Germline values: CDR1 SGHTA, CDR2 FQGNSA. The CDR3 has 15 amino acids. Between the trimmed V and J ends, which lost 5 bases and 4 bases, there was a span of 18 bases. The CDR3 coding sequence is TGTGCCAGCAGCCCGGGCCCGACCCCCGGGTACGAGCAGTACTTC. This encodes CASSPGPTPGYEQYF. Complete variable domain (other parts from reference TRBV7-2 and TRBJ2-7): GAGVSQSPSNKVTEKGKDVELRCDPISGHTALYWYRQSLGQGLEFLIYFQGNSAPDKSGLPSDRFSAERTGGSVSTLTIQRTQQEDSAVYLCASSPGPTPGYEQYFGPGTRLTVT.